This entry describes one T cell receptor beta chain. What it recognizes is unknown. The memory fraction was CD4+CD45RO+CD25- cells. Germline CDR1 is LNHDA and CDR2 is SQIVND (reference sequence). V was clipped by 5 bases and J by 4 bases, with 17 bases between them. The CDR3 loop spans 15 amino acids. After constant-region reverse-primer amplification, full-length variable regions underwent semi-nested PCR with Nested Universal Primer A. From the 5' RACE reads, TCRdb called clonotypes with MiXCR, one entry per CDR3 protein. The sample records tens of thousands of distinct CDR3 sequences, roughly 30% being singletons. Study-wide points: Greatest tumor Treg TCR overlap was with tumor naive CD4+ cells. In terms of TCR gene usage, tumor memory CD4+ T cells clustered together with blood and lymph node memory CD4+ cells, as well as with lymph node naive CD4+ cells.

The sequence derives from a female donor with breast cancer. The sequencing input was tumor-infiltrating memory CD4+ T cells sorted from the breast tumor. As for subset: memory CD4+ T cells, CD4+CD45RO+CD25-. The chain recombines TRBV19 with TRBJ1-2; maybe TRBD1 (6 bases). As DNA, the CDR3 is TGTGCCAGTAGTGTCCAGGGGACGAAGCTCTATGGCTACACCTTC. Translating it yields CASSVQGTKLYGYTF.